This passage covers 17 T cell receptor beta chains from one sample sequenced in a study of T cells in localized non-small cell lung cancer (dated by TCRdb to the early 2020s). The library came from the immunoSEQ multiplex PCR assay. This is the immuneACCESS table as TCRdb keeps it, with only in-frame sequences that have V and J called. A part of the clones is gone; compared with another copy, unresolved V genes explain less than half, and the rest is unexplained. The sample contains more than 2,000 clones, approximately 24% of them found a single time. Approximately 7.8% of the sample is in the top ten clones. Here the sequenced sample was lung tumor tissue, taken before any cancer treatment. These TCRs come from a woman aged 40 to 75 with stage III squamous cell lung carcinoma.

The V and J genes are TRBV5-1 and TRBJ1-1, with D possibly being TRBD1 (5 bases). The germline V gene has CDR1 SGHRS and CDR2 YFSETQ. This CDR3 has 16 amino acids. V lost 5 bases and J lost 0, with 17 bases in between. CDR3 nucleotides: TGCGCCAGCAGTTTAGAGGCCCAGGGTTTGAACACTGAAGCTTTCTTT. Translating gives CASSLEAQGLNTEAFF.

The chain combines TRBV23-1 with TRBJ2-1, with D possibly matching TRBD2 (6 bases). TRBV23-1 falls under the ORF class, with uncertain function. Trimming pared 6 bases from V and 1 base from J, leaving 19 bases between. The CDR3 is 17 amino acids. The CDR3 reads CASSLGGGVGSYNEQFF. The DNA for the CDR3 is TGCGCCAGCAGCCTCGGAGGAGGGGTGGGGTCCTACAATGAGCAGTTCTTC.

In its sample, this clone was seen a few times. The genes are TRBV19 and TRBJ1-4; tentatively, D is TRBD1 (6 bases). Trimming removed 9 bases at V and 2 bases at J, with 16 bases between. This CDR3 has 15 residues. The germline gives CDR1 LNHDA, CDR2 SQIVND (reference sequence). CDR3 DNA sequence: TGTGCCAGCAGTCCCGGGACAACGACTAATGAAAAACTGTTTTTT. This sequence encodes CASSPGTTTNEKLFF. The whole variable domain, filled in from reference TRBV19 and TRBJ1-4, reads DGGITQSPKYLFRKEGQNVTLSCEQNLNHDAMYWYRQDPGQGLRLIYYSQIVNDFQKGDIAEGYSVSREKKESFPLTVTSAQKNPTAFYLCASSPGTTTNEKLFFGSGTQLSVL.

The gene calls are TRBV29-1 and TRBJ1-1, with 11 bases aligning to TRBD1. Germline V lookup: CDR1 SQVTM, CDR2 ANQGSEA. The V gene end was trimmed by 5 bases and the J gene end by 8 bases; junction bases not matched to a gene: 4. This CDR3 comprises 12 residues. This chain's CDR3 is CSVWTGGSEAFF. CDR3 DNA sequence: TGCAGCGTTTGGACAGGGGGCTCCGAAGCTTTCTTT.

The genes are TRBV11-3 and TRBJ1-3; no clear D gene. CDR3 length: 16 residues. Trimming cost V 2 bases and J 0 bases, with 11 bases left between them. Germline-derived CDR1 and CDR2 are SGHNT and YENEEA. The CDR3 loop reads CASSLSMAGSGNTIYF. The CDR3 DNA reads TGTGCCAGCAGCTTATCCATGGCAGGCTCTGGAAACACCATATATTTT.

In its sample, this clone ranks as medium-sized. The chain carries TRBV11-3 and TRBJ1-1, with D possibly TRBD1 on 5 matching bases. This CDR3 spans 17 amino acids. Trimming left V 4 bases short and J 4 bases short, with 22 bases between. Germline values: CDR1 SGHNT, CDR2 YENEEA. CDR3 amino acids: CASSSPVWGRIGTEAFF. As DNA, the CDR3 is TGTGCCAGCAGCTCCCCCGTGTGGGGCAGGATCGGCACTGAAGCTTTCTTT.

This chain links TRBV28 with TRBJ1-1; no clear D gene. This CDR3 region has 12 residues. Trimming removed 5 bases from V and 8 bases from J, with 12 bases in between. Germline CDR1 is MDHEN and CDR2 is SYDVKM. The CDR3 coding sequence is TGTGCCAGCAGTCTGGCTCCCGGGGAAGCTTTCTTT. This encodes CASSLAPGEAFF.

By sample fraction, this clone is medium-sized. J is TRBJ2-7 and V is TRBV6-8; the D is unclear. Deletions cut 5 bases from V and 5 bases from J, with 22 bases between. The CDR3 covers 16 residues. CDR1 MNHGY and CDR2 SAAAGT come from the germline V gene. For the CDR3, the DNA is TGTGCCAGCAGTATTGCTCCGGGCCAAAGAATCCACGAGCAGTACTTC. Its protein is CASSIAPGQRIHEQYF.

In its sample, this clone was seen a few times. This chain joins TRBV11-3 and TRBJ1-5; D is uncertain. Germline-derived CDR1 and CDR2 are SGHNT and YENEEA. Trimming shortened V by 5 bases and J by 11 bases, and 19 bases separated the two germline ends. This CDR3 contains 14 residues. CDR3 in DNA: TGTGCCAGCAGCGCACTTGGCCCAGGTCAAACCCAGCATTTT. This encodes CASSALGPGQTQHF.

The genes are TRBV6-8 and TRBJ1-2; D is possibly TRBD1 (5 bases). The CDR3 has 13 residues. V gave up 5 bases and J gave up 1 base, with 8 bases separating them. Germline CDR1 and CDR2: MNHGY and SAAAGT. The DNA for the CDR3 is TGTGCCAGCAGTCCAGGACATAACTATGGCTACACCTTC. Translation gives CASSPGHNYGYTF.

This CDR3 reads CASDDRHSNQPQHF. CDR3 nucleotide sequence: TGTGCCAGTGACGACAGACATAGCAATCAGCCCCAGCATTTT. V is TRBV19 and J is TRBJ1-5, with D possibly being TRBD1 (5 bases). V shed 8 bases and J shed 0 bases, with 11 bases lying between them. This CDR3 comprises 14 residues. CDR1 is LNHDA, CDR2 SQIVND, per germline (reference sequence).

In its sample, this clone was seen a few times. V gene TRBV11-3 combines with J gene TRBJ2-7; D gene ambiguous. V lost 1 base, J lost 1 base, and 20 bases lay in between. The CDR3 loop spans 18 amino acids. The germline V gene encodes CDR1 SGHNT and CDR2 YENEEA. The CDR3 spells CASSLGRQVDGYSYEQYF. Written as DNA, the CDR3 is TGTGCCAGCAGCTTAGGTCGGCAGGTGGACGGATATTCCTACGAGCAGTACTTC.

This clone has a handful of counts. The chain employs TRBV11-3 and TRBJ2-1; D may be TRBD2 (6 bases). Germline CDR1 is SGHNT and CDR2 is YENEEA. The CDR3 consists of 16 residues. The germline V and J ends were trimmed by 6 bases and 7 bases, with 22 bases remaining between them. CDR3 sequence reads: CASRSAGSSVGNEQFF. CDR3 DNA sequence: TGTGCCAGCAGGTCCGCGGGATCAAGCGTAGGGAATGAGCAGTTCTTC.

This chain joins TRBV5-1 and TRBJ2-1; perhaps TRBD2 as D (5 bases). The CDR3 runs to 15 residues. Trimming cost V 4 bases and J 1 base, with 12 bases left between them. Germline values: CDR1 SGHRS, CDR2 YFSETQ. This CDR3 is CASSPPLGSYNEQFF. The CDR3 DNA follows: TGCGCCAGCAGCCCGCCACTAGGTTCCTACAATGAGCAGTTCTTC. Together with reference TRBV5-1 and TRBJ2-1, the CDR3 gives the full variable domain: KAGVTQTPRYLIKTRGQQVTLSCSPISGHRSVSWYQQTPGQGLQFLFEYFSETQRNKGNFPGRFSGRQFSNSRSEMNVSTLELGDSALYLCASSPPLGSYNEQFFGPGTRLTVL.

This clone was seen a handful of times. The chain is built from TRBV6-8 and TRBJ1-2; D gene ambiguous. The length of the CDR3 is 13 residues. Germline CDR1 is MNHGY and CDR2 is SAAAGT. Trimming cost V 0 bases and J 8 bases, with 10 bases left between them. CDR3 protein: CASSYSIVGGYTF. CDR3 nucleotides: TGTGCCAGCAGTTACTCAATCGTGGGAGGCTACACCTTC.

This clone was observed a handful of times. V gene TRBV7-1 combines with J gene TRBJ2-6; D gene unclear. TRBV7-1 is reported as an ORF; its role is uncertain. The CDR3 is made up of 15 amino acids. The V end was cut by 6 bases, the J end by 0 bases, with 9 bases between. CDR3 sequence (DNA): TGTGCCAGCAGTGGGCCGGACTCTGGGGCCAACGTCCTGACTTTC. It encodes CASSGPDSGANVLTF.

CDR3 amino acids: CASINTGYTEAFF. The CDR3 region has the DNA TGCGCCAGCATCAATACGGGCTACACTGAAGCTTTCTTT. The V gene is TRBV23-1, the J gene TRBJ1-1; D not certain. TRBV23-1 is labeled an ORF, and its function is uncertain. CDR3 length equals 13 residues. V lost 7 bases and J 3 bases, leaving 12 bases between the germline ends.